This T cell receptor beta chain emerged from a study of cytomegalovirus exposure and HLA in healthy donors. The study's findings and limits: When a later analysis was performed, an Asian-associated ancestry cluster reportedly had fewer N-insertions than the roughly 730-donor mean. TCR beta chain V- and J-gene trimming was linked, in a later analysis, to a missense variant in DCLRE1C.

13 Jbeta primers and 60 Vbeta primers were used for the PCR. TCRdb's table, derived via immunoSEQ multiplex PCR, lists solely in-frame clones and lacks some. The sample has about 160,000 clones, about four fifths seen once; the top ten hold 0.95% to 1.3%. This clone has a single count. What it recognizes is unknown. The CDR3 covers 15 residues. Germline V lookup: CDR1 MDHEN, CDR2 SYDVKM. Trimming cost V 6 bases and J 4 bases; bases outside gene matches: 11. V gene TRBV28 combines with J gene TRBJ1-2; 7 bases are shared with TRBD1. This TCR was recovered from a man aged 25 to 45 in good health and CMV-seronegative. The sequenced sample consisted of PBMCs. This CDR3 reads CASRRPRDSLYGYTF. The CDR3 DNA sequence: TGTGCCAGCAGACGACCACGGGACAGTCTCTATGGCTACACCTTC.